Listed here are 5 T cell receptor beta chains from one sample, sequenced in a study of blood T cell repertoires in COVID-19. This table comes from immunoSEQ multiplex PCR, and its TCRdb copy is limited to in-frame clones, with some not included. The sample records tens of thousands of clones, about 70% being singletons. Sequenced material: peripheral blood. These receptors all stem from a woman between 70 and 85 years old with acute or convalescent COVID-19.

This clone appeared a few times. The gene calls are TRBV28 and TRBJ2-7; D is possibly TRBD1 (6 bases). The V and J ends lost 1 base and 2 bases respectively, with 9 bases between them. Germline loops: CDR1 MDHEN, CDR2 SYDVKM. The CDR3 has 14 residues. The CDR3 DNA sequence: TGTGCCAGCAGTTTATCCGGACAGACCTACGAGCAGTACTTC. It encodes CASSLSGQTYEQYF.

This chain links TRBV3-1 (or the pseudogene TRBV3-2) with TRBJ2-7; D gene unclear. Trimming took off 2 bases at V and 9 bases at J, with 14 bases between the two ends. CDR3 size: 13 residues. Germline lookup yields CDR1 LGHDT and CDR2 YNNKEL (reference sequence). In DNA form, the CDR3 reads TGTGCCAGCAGCCAAAGCGAGGTCTCGCGGCAGTACTTC. Amino acid sequence: CASSQSEVSRQYF.

This chain uses TRBV24-1 with TRBJ2-3; D is possibly TRBD2 (5 bases). V lost 3 bases, J lost 2 bases, and 8 bases lay in between. CDR1 is KGHDR, CDR2 SFDVKD, per germline. The CDR3 contains 14 residues. CDR3 DNA: TGTGCCACCAGTGATCCCGGGGTCACAGATACGCAGTATTTT. It encodes CATSDPGVTDTQYF.

The chain combines TRBV7-2 with TRBJ1-2; D is possibly TRBD1 (5 bases). V lost 0 bases and J lost 3, with 8 bases in between. The CDR3 has 14 amino acids. Germline-derived CDR1 and CDR2 are SGHTA and FQGNSA. CDR3 amino acids: CASSLAREDYGYTF. The CDR3 nucleotides read TGTGCCAGCAGCTTAGCCAGGGAGGACTATGGCTACACCTTC.

The DNA for the CDR3 is TGTGCCAGCAGTACATCTCCCTACGAGCAGTACTTC. Protein: CASSTSPYEQYF. The V gene is TRBV28, the J gene TRBJ2-7; no reliable D call. Trimming took off 5 bases at V and 2 bases at J, with 7 bases between the two ends. The CDR3 consists of 12 residues. The germline gives CDR1 MDHEN, CDR2 SYDVKM.